This passage covers 16 T cell receptor beta chains from one sample sequenced in a study of control samples from healthy donors and cancer patients. Libraries were prepared by immunoSEQ multiplex PCR; TCRdb keeps only in-frame clonotypes and omits some of them. The sample lists tens of thousands of clones, roughly 90% occurring once. What was sequenced was PBMCs. These receptors were taken from a woman in her fifties or sixties with head and neck cancer.

This clone occurred a few times. This chain uses TRBV5-4 with TRBJ2-1; D gene ambiguous. This CDR3 contains 15 residues. Germline CDR1 reads SGHNT; CDR2 reads YYREEE (reference sequence). The V end lost 1 base, the J end lost 0 bases, and 8 bases lay between the germline ends. The DNA for the CDR3 is TGTGCCAGCAGCTTGTGGGCAAGCTCCTACAATGAGCAGTTCTTC. Its translation is CASSLWASSYNEQFF. The variable domain in full, completed from reference TRBV5-4 and TRBJ2-1, reads ETGVTQSPTHLIKTRGQQVTLRCSSQSGHNTVSWYQQALGQGPQFIFQYYREEENGRGNFPPRFSGLQFPNYSSELNVNALELDDSALYLCASSLWASSYNEQFFGPGTRLTVL.

The rearrangement joins TRBV12-5 to TRBJ1-4, with TRBD1 matching 11 bases. The CDR3 totals 14 residues. The V and J ends lost 6 bases and 7 bases, in that order; junction bases with no gene match: 4. CDR1 is LGHNT and CDR2 is FRNRAP in the germline V gene. CDR3 loop: CASGTDRGPEKLFF. The CDR3 DNA sequence: TGTGCTAGTGGAACGGACAGGGGGCCTGAAAAACTGTTTTTT. The full variable domain, completed using reference TRBV12-5 and TRBJ1-4, is DARVTQTPRHKVTEMGQEVTMRCQPILGHNTVFWYRQTMMQGLELLAYFRNRAPLDDSGMPKDRFSAEMPDATLATLKIQPSEPRDSAVYFCASGTDRGPEKLFFGSGTQLSVL.

In DNA form, the CDR3 reads TGTGCCAGCAGCTCCGGGAGGGCGAACACCGGGGAGCTGTTTTTT. Protein: CASSSGRANTGELFF. V and J are TRBV5-4 and TRBJ2-2; 8 bases match TRBD2. The V gene end was trimmed by 3 bases and the J gene end by 0 bases; junction bases not matched to a gene: 1. This CDR3 is 15 amino acids long. Germline V CDR1 and CDR2: SGHNT, YYREEE (reference sequence). Full variable domain (outside the CDR3, taken from reference TRBV5-4 and TRBJ2-2): ETGVTQSPTHLIKTRGQQVTLRCSSQSGHNTVSWYQQALGQGPQFIFQYYREEENGRGNFPPRFSGLQFPNYSSELNVNALELDDSALYLCASSSGRANTGELFFGEGSRLTVL.

J is TRBJ2-5 and V is TRBV6-5; D is possibly TRBD2 (6 bases). Germline CDR1 MNHEY, CDR2 SVGAGI. The CDR3 extends over 14 amino acids. With 2 bases removed from V and 1 base from J, the gap between germline ends came to 8 bases. CDR3 protein: CASSYTGLQETQYF. DNA for the CDR3: TGTGCCAGCAGTTACACGGGACTCCAAGAGACCCAGTACTTC.

This chain uses TRBV5-4 with TRBJ2-7; 13 bases align to TRBD2. CDR1 and CDR2 (germline): SGHNT, YYREEE (reference sequence). The CDR3 loop spans 15 amino acids. The V segment lost 4 bases and the J segment 3 bases; nucleotides outside the gene matches: 4. The CDR3: CASSPRTSGSYEQYF. The CDR3 nucleotides are TGTGCCAGCAGCCCGAGGACTAGCGGGAGCTACGAGCAGTACTTC.

The DNA of the CDR3 is TGCGCCAGCAGGGCCGGGACAGGGGGTATCGACGAGCAGTACTTC. It yields the protein CASRAGTGGIDEQYF. V is TRBV5-1 and J is TRBJ2-7, with 11 bases aligning to TRBD1. The germline gives CDR1 SGHRS, CDR2 YFSETQ. Trimming took 5 bases from V and 5 from J; bases not matched to a gene: 9. The CDR3 sequence is 15 residues long.

V usage is TRBV5-8 and J usage is TRBJ2-1, with 9 bases matching TRBD1. The CDR3 covers 16 residues. Germline V gene lookup returns CDR1 SGHTS and CDR2 YDEGEE. Trimming cost V 4 bases and J 8 bases; bases outside gene matches: 13. DNA for the CDR3: TGTGCCAGCAGCCTGCTTGGGGGACAGGGAGTGTATGAGCAGTTCTTC. It encodes CASSLLGGQGVYEQFF.

V gene TRBV7-2 combines with J gene TRBJ1-2; possible D gene TRBD1, 6 bases. The CDR3 is made up of 16 amino acids. The V gene's germline CDR1 is SGHTA and CDR2 FQGNSA. Trimming pared 5 bases from V and 2 bases from J, leaving 18 bases between. CDR3 DNA sequence: TGTGCCAGCAGCCTGAGTACAGGGAACATGAACTATGGCTACACCTTC. As protein: CASSLSTGNMNYGYTF.

CDR3 nucleotide sequence: TGTGCCAGCAGCTTAGCACTAGCGGGAGCTTACGAGCAGTACTTC. Protein product: CASSLALAGAYEQYF. This chain connects TRBV7-9 to TRBJ2-7; 11 positions agree with TRBD2. This CDR3 is built from 15 residues. Germline assignment: CDR1 SEHNR and CDR2 FQNEAQ (reference sequence). The V segment lost 0 bases and the J segment 4 bases; nucleotides outside the gene matches: 2.

This chain's CDR3 is CASSVDSGVAEAFF. The CDR3 bases are TGTGCCAGCAGCGTAGATTCCGGGGTCGCTGAAGCTTTCTTT. This chain joins TRBV9 and TRBJ1-1, with D hard to call. The CDR3 is 14 residues long. The V and J ends lost 0 bases and 6 bases respectively, with 12 bases between them. The germline CDR1 and CDR2 sequences are SGDLS and YYNGEE.

A single count supports this clone. CDR3: CASSIRRQDEAFF. CDR3 DNA sequence: TGTGCCAGTAGTATTCGCCGACAGGATGAAGCTTTCTTT. The rearrangement joins TRBV19 to TRBJ1-1; TRBD1 is a possible D gene (6 bases). Germline V gives CDR1 LNHDA, CDR2 SQIVND (reference sequence). The CDR3 runs 13 residues. Trimming removed 3 bases from V and 7 bases from J, with 12 bases in between. Filled out from reference TRBV19 and TRBJ1-1, the complete variable domain reads DGGITQSPKYLFRKEGQNVTLSCEQNLNHDAMYWYRQDPGQGLRLIYYSQIVNDFQKGDIAEGYSVSREKKESFPLTVTSAQKNPTAFYLCASSIRRQDEAFFGQGTRLTVV.

This clone appeared once. The gene calls are TRBV20-1 and TRBJ2-5; D remains unclear. The germline V gene encodes CDR1 DFQATT and CDR2 SNEGSKA (reference sequence). The V and J ends lost 3 bases and 5 bases respectively, with 4 bases between them. The CDR3 sequence is 10 residues long. CDR3 in DNA: TGCAGTGCTAGGATTGAGACCCAGTACTTC. Residues: CSARIETQYF.

This chain connects TRBV24-1 to TRBJ2-7; D might be TRBD1 (5 bases). Germline V CDR1 and CDR2: KGHDR, SFDVKD. V was shortened by 0 bases and J by 3 bases, with 5 bases between the two germline ends. The CDR3 has 13 amino acids. The DNA of the CDR3 is TGTGCCACCAGTGATTTGCAGGGCTACGAGCAGTACTTC. Translation: CATSDLQGYEQYF.

The J gene is TRBJ2-5, the V gene TRBV5-5; a possible D gene is TRBD2 (6 bases). Germline V lookup: CDR1 SGHKS, CDR2 YYEKEE (reference sequence). V was clipped by 4 bases and J by 4 bases, with 14 bases between them. This CDR3 spans 14 amino acids. CDR3 in amino acids: CASSLREAGETQYF. The CDR3 DNA reads as TGTGCCAGCAGCCTCAGGGAGGCCGGAGAGACCCAGTACTTC.

DNA of the CDR3: TGTGCCAGTAGTATTAGCGGCTTGGACAACCACCGCTACAATGAGCAGTTCTTC. This encodes CASSISGLDNHRYNEQFF. This chain joins TRBV19 and TRBJ2-1; a possible D gene is TRBD2 (6 bases). The ends were cut back, 3 bases at V and 3 bases at J, with 21 bases in the middle. CDR1 is LNHDA and CDR2 is SQIVND in the germline V gene (reference sequence). The CDR3 length is 18 residues.

The chain carries TRBV6-4 and TRBJ1-5; D is undetermined. Trimming pared 2 bases from V and 5 bases from J, leaving 13 bases between. CDR3 length: 15 amino acids. Germline V gives CDR1 MRHNA, CDR2 SNTAGT. In nucleotides, the CDR3 is TGTGCCAGCAGTGACCGGAACAGTGATTATCAGCCCCAGCATTTT. This encodes CASSDRNSDYQPQHF.